The 7 T cell receptor beta chains given below trace back to one sample, sequenced in a study of control samples from healthy donors and cancer patients. Data came from immunoSEQ multiplex PCR; TCRdb stores just in-frame clones and leaves some out. The sample shows tens of thousands of clones, about 80% of them seen only once. The specimen sequenced was PBMCs. These receptors all come from a woman aged 50 to 60 with lung cancer.

The CDR3 loop reads CASTTNGGNTEAFF. DNA for the CDR3: TGCGCCAGCACCACGAACGGAGGAAACACTGAAGCTTTCTTT. The V and J genes are TRBV5-1 and TRBJ1-1; D unclear. V was trimmed by 6 bases and J by 2 bases, leaving 14 bases between them. Germline-derived CDR1 and CDR2 are SGHRS and YFSETQ. CDR3 length: 14 residues. Full variable domain (rest looked up from reference TRBV5-1 and TRBJ1-1): KAGVTQTPRYLIKTRGQQVTLSCSPISGHRSVSWYQQTPGQGLQFLFEYFSETQRNKGNFPGRFSGRQFSNSRSEMNVSTLELGDSALYLCASTTNGGNTEAFFGQGTRLTVV.

The genes are TRBV19 and TRBJ1-1, with D possibly being TRBD1 (6 bases). This CDR3 region has 17 residues. Germline V CDR1 and CDR2: LNHDA, SQIVND (reference sequence). Trimming removed 3 bases from V and 0 bases from J, with 17 bases in between. The CDR3 nucleotides read TGTGCCAGTAGTATTAGAGGGGGGGACCCCATGAACACTGAAGCTTTCTTT. This codes for CASSIRGGDPMNTEAFF.

The chain carries TRBV27 and TRBJ2-7, with unresolved D. The CDR3 is 12 residues long. V dropped 5 bases and J dropped 4 bases, with 9 bases sitting between them. Germline assignment: CDR1 MNHEY and CDR2 SMNVEV (reference sequence). CDR3: CASSPLGYEQYF. In DNA, the CDR3 is TGTGCCAGCAGTCCTCTGGGGTACGAGCAGTACTTC.

The CDR3 nucleotides are TGTGCCAGCAGTGCCCGTAAAACTAATGAAAAACTGTTTTTT. Translation gives CASSARKTNEKLFF. This sequence joins TRBV27 and TRBJ1-4; D gene unclear. The CDR3 length is 14 residues. The germline V gene has CDR1 MNHEY and CDR2 SMNVEV (reference sequence). Trimming removed 5 bases from V and 1 base from J, with 8 bases in between.

The J gene is TRBJ1-5, the V gene TRBV7-2, with a tentative D call TRBD1 (5 bases). CDR3 size: 13 residues. The V end lost 5 bases, the J end lost 8 bases, and 13 bases lay between the germline ends. From germline, CDR1 is SGHTA and CDR2 FQGNSA. The CDR3 bases are TGTGCCAGCAGCCCGCGCCGGGACGAGCCCCAGCATTTT. Translation gives CASSPRRDEPQHF.

The V gene is TRBV29-1, the J gene TRBJ2-5, with 7 bases identical to TRBD2. Germline loops: CDR1 SQVTM, CDR2 ANQGSEA. Trimming at V came to 4 bases and at J to 3 bases, leaving 5 bases not matched to a gene. The CDR3 sequence is 13 residues long. This CDR3 is CSVVGLAEETQYF. The CDR3 DNA reads TGCAGCGTTGTTGGGCTAGCGGAAGAGACCCAGTACTTC.

V and J are TRBV5-4 and TRBJ1-1; D perhaps matches TRBD1 (5 bases). The germline V gene encodes CDR1 SGHNT and CDR2 YYREEE (reference sequence). Trimming left V 6 bases short and J 1 base short, with 13 bases between. This CDR3 region has 14 residues. The CDR3 sequence: CASTFDGGNTEAFF. The CDR3 region has the DNA TGTGCCAGCACCTTTGACGGGGGGAACACTGAAGCTTTCTTT.